The rows below give T cell receptor beta chains drawn from one sample of a study of shared T cell receptors in the human thymus. Here immunoSEQ multiplex PCR was the method, and the copy in TCRdb shows in-frame clones only, minus some. This table holds roughly 410,000 clones, roughly 94% found once. The specimen was thymocytes. Receptors originate from a human donor. The CDR3 runs from the conserved cysteine through the conserved F or W. A D gene is named only where the DNA matches it firmly. Expanded clones get a size class; other rows say once, few or many, or leave the size out.

TRBV9	once	TRBJ1-5	TRBD1	CASSVAKQGEDQPQHF	TGTGCCAGCAGCGTAGCCAAACAGGGGGAAGATCAGCCCCAGCATTTT
TRBV6-1	-	TRBJ2-7	-	CASNQGYEQYF	TGTGCCAGCAATCAAGGGTACGAGCAGTACTTC
TRBV14	-	TRBJ2-1	TRBD2	CASSQDRPRTSVGNEQFF	TGTGCCAGCAGCCAAGATCGGCCCCGGACTAGCGTGGGCAATGAGCAGTTCTTC
TRBV9	-	TRBJ2-1	-	CASSVVDTYHNEQFF	TGTGCCAGCAGCGTAGTGGACACCTACCACAATGAGCAGTTCTTC
TRBV30	few	TRBJ1-1	-	CASGREAFF	TGTGCCTCAGGGAGGGAAGCTTTCTTT
TRBV5-6	-	TRBJ2-7	-	CASRGHGVDPYEQYF	TGTGCCAGCAGAGGCCATGGGGTAGACCCCTACGAGCAGTACTTC
TRBV6-1	-	TRBJ2-5	TRBD1	CASRGRDRGTQYF	TGTGCCAGCAGGGGCCGGGACAGGGGGACCCAGTACTTC
TRBV9	-	TRBJ2-1	TRBD2	CASRHPAGDLIDNEQFF	TGTGCCAGCAGACACCCGGCGGGAGACCTGATTGACAATGAGCAGTTCTTC
TRBV28	-	TRBJ1-2	-	CASTLRVPFYSNYGYTF	TGTGCCAGCACTCTCAGGGTCCCATTTTACTCTAACTATGGCTACACCTTC
TRBV5-4	-	TRBJ2-3	TRBD2	CASSRPTGGRADTQYF	TGTGCCAGCAGCCGGCCTACGGGCGGGAGAGCAGATACGCAGTATTTT
TRBV7-9	-	TRBJ2-7	-	CASSPRHRSYEQYF	TGTGCCAGCAGCCCGCGCCATCGGAGCTACGAGCAGTACTTC